A single sample is the source of the 8 T cell receptor beta chains below, sequenced in a study of blood T cell repertoires in COVID-19. Libraries were prepared by immunoSEQ multiplex PCR; TCRdb keeps only in-frame clonotypes and omits some of them. The repertoire consists of about 320,000 clones, with 75% to 90% occurring once and the leading ten covering about 5%. The sequencing sample was made of PBMCs or T cells enriched from blood (not recorded which). All receptors come from a man younger than 40 who had recovered from COVID-19.

This clone was picked up a small number of times. This rearrangement joins TRBV7-9 to TRBJ2-7; tentative D call: TRBD1 (7 bases). The V end was cut by 4 bases, the J end by 4 bases, with 14 bases between. Looked up from germline, CDR1 is SEHNR and CDR2 is FQNEAQ (reference sequence). The CDR3 contains 14 residues. CDR3 nucleotide sequence: TGTGCCAGCAGCTCCGGCAGGGGGGTATACGAGCAGTACTTC. Its protein product is CASSSGRGVYEQYF.

V is TRBV5-1 and J is TRBJ2-5; TRBD2 matches at 8 bases. The germline V gene encodes CDR1 SGHRS and CDR2 YFSETQ. This CDR3 is built from 15 residues. J lost 5 bases, V lost 0 bases, and 6 bases had no gene match. This CDR3 reads CASSLGAGGAETQYF. DNA of the CDR3: TGCGCCAGCAGCTTGGGAGCCGGGGGGGCGGAGACCCAGTACTTC.

This clone appeared a few times. The CDR3 region is CASSIGPGPYEQYF. DNA of the CDR3: TGTGCCAGTAGTATCGGGCCAGGGCCCTACGAGCAGTACTTC. The chain has TRBV19 and TRBJ2-7; possible D gene TRBD1, 5 bases. Germline assignment: CDR1 LNHDA and CDR2 SQIVND (reference sequence). V lost 3 bases to trimming and J lost 2 bases, with 11 bases between them. The CDR3 is made up of 14 amino acids.

The table lists this clone with a few counts. This rearrangement joins TRBV2 to TRBJ2-2, with TRBD1 matching over 7 bases. In germline, CDR1 is SNHLY, CDR2 FYNNEI. The CDR3 loop spans 12 amino acids. With 11 bases clipped from V and 4 bases from J, the junction kept 4 bases outside the gene matches. The CDR3 protein is CAGQDFTGELFF. In DNA form, the CDR3 reads TGTGCCGGACAGGATTTCACCGGGGAGCTGTTTTTT. Full variable domain (remainder filled in from reference TRBV2 and TRBJ2-2): EPEVTQTPSHQVTQMGQEVILRCVPISNHLYFYWYRQILGQKVEFLVSFYNNEISEKSEIFDDQFSVERPDGSNFTLKIRSTKLEDSAMYFCAGQDFTGELFFGEGSRLTVL.

This chain connects TRBV2 to TRBJ1-4, with a weak D call TRBD1 (5 bases). Trimming removed 8 bases from V and 7 bases from J, with 20 bases in between. CDR1 is SNHLY and CDR2 is FYNNEI in the germline V gene. The CDR3 length is 15 residues. The CDR3 region has the DNA TGTGCCAGCCATCCTGGGGGGGTGGGAGGTGAAAAACTGTTTTTT. It encodes CASHPGGVGGEKLFF.

The rearrangement links TRBV7-9 to TRBJ2-5; a possible D gene is TRBD1 (6 bases). Germline V lookup: CDR1 SEHNR, CDR2 FQNEAQ (reference sequence). This CDR3 is built from 14 residues. Trimming removed 7 bases at V and 2 bases at J, with 14 bases between. The CDR3 coding sequence is TGTGCCAGCACCTATCGGGACACTCAAGAGACCCAGTACTTC. Encoded protein: CASTYRDTQETQYF.

The chain links TRBV3-1 (or the pseudogene TRBV3-2) to TRBJ2-5; 9 nucleotides agree with TRBD2. Germline CDR1 LGHDT, CDR2 YNNKEL (reference sequence). The CDR3 consists of 15 residues. The V gene end was trimmed by 2 bases and the J gene end by 5 bases; junction bases not matched to a gene: 6. The CDR3 here is CASSQRAGGRETQYF. CDR3 nucleotide sequence: TGTGCCAGCAGCCAACGAGCGGGGGGCCGGGAGACCCAGTACTTC.

This chain joins TRBV7-8 and TRBJ2-4, with 10 bases fitting TRBD2. Per germline, CDR1 SGHVS and CDR2 FQNEAQ. After removal of 2 bases from V and 0 bases from J, the junction contained 7 bases not matched to a gene. There are 18 residues in the CDR3. DNA of the CDR3: TGTGCCAGCAGCTTAAGCGGGGGGGTCCCCTTAGCCAAAAACATTCAGTACTTC. It encodes CASSLSGGVPLAKNIQYF.